Listed below are T cell receptor beta chains from one sample, sequenced in a study of early T cells in non-severe SARS-CoV-2 infection. TCRdb re-derived calls from the 5' RACE reads in MiXCR, one entry per CDR3 protein. Of over 15,000 distinct CDR3 sequences in the sample, under 7% are singletons; the top ten hold approximately 6.8%. Sequences were derived from whole blood, sampled at baseline. The receptor set was obtained from an adult who was a healthcare worker with PCR-confirmed SARS-CoV-2 infection or an uninfected control (not recorded which). Both conserved end residues are part of each CDR3. Each record gives: CDR3 DNA, CDR3 protein, V gene, J gene, D gene, clone size. A D gene is named only where the DNA matches it firmly. Size values are once, few and many counts, or a class for expanded clones, and some rows have none.

TGTGCCAGCAGCTTATATCAAGTGAGCTCCTACAATGAGCAGTTCTTC	CASSLYQVSSYNEQFF	TRBV7-8	TRBJ2-1	.	many
TGTGCCAGCAGCACGGGTAGGGTCGACACCGGGGAGCTGTTTTTT	CASSTGRVDTGELFF	TRBV6-2/TRBV6-3	TRBJ2-2	.	few
TGCGCCAGCACCCCAGGTTCGGGGAACACTGAAGCTTTCTTT	CASTPGSGNTEAFF	TRBV10-1	TRBJ1-1	.	medium-sized
TGCAGTGCTCAATCGACGGGACTAGCGGATACGCAGTATTTT	CSAQSTGLADTQYF	TRBV20-1	TRBJ2-3	TRBD2	many
TGCGCCAGCAGACCGGACAGCCCATTGTCTGCCCCCTACGAGCAGTACTTC	CASRPDSPLSAPYEQYF	TRBV5-1	TRBJ2-7	.	many
TGTGCCAGCAGTGAATACGGCAGGGTTACGGCCGGGGAGCTGTTTTTT	CASSEYGRVTAGELFF	TRBV25-1	TRBJ2-2	.	many
TGTGCCAGTAGTACCCTTCTAGCGGGGAGCACAGATACGCAGTATTTT	CASSTLLAGSTDTQYF	TRBV19	TRBJ2-3	TRBD2	many
TGCAGTGCTACGTTCAGGACTAGCGGGGAGCCGGATACGCAGTATTTT	CSATFRTSGEPDTQYF	TRBV20-1	TRBJ2-3	TRBD2	medium-sized
TGTGCCAGCAGCTCCCAAATGGGTATCTCTAACTATGGCTACACCTTC	CASSSQMGISNYGYTF	TRBV7-2	TRBJ1-2	.	many
TGTGCCAGCAGCTCCAGACAGGGAGGCCTATACGGCTACACCTTC	CASSSRQGGLYGYTF	TRBV7-2	TRBJ1-2	TRBD1	many
TGTGCCAGCAGCTTAGCCGGACAAACCAACGTCCTGACTTTC	CASSLAGQTNVLTF	TRBV11-2	TRBJ2-6	.	many
TGTGCCAGCGAGGGCCGGGCGGCAGATACGCAGTATTTT	CASEGRAADTQYF	TRBV6-1	TRBJ2-3	.	.
TGTGCCAGCAGCTTAGAAGGTTTCGTGGGTAATGGAAACACCATATATTTT	CASSLEGFVGNGNTIYF	TRBV7-2	TRBJ1-3	.	.
TGTGCCAGCAGCTTTCGGGGGCGGCAAACAGATACGCAGTATTTT	CASSFRGRQTDTQYF	TRBV5-4	TRBJ2-3	.	medium-sized
TGTGCCAGCAGCCAAAGGAAATCCGAGCAGTACTTC	CASSQRKSEQYF	TRBV6-2/TRBV6-3	TRBJ2-7	.	many
TGTGCCAGCACCTTCGGGGACAGGGGAGAGAACACTGAAGCTTTCTTT	CASTFGDRGENTEAFF	TRBV6-6	TRBJ1-1	TRBD1	many
TGTGCCAGCAGTAGCCCAGGGTTGGGTTATGGCTACACCTTC	CASSSPGLGYGYTF	TRBV12-3/TRBV12-4	TRBJ1-2	.	many
TGCGCCAGCAGCCATCCCAGCAGGGGAAATGAGCAGTTCTTC	CASSHPSRGNEQFF	TRBV4-3	TRBJ2-1	.	many
TGTGCCAGCAGCTTGGGTCCGGGGTGGGATACGCAGTATTTT	CASSLGPGWDTQYF	TRBV7-3	TRBJ2-3	.	many
TGCAGCGTGGGGACTAGCGGGGGCTACGAGCAGTACTTC	CSVGTSGGYEQYF	TRBV29-1	TRBJ2-7	TRBD2	many
TGTGCCAGCAGTTTCCGGGCCGGGGGACCCGAGCAGTACTTC	CASSFRAGGPEQYF	TRBV27	TRBJ2-7	.	many
TGCAGCGTTGAAGACACCCACGACAGGGAGGGATACTATGGCTACACCTTC	CSVEDTHDREGYYGYTF	TRBV29-1	TRBJ1-2	TRBD1	many
TGTGCCATCAGTGGGGGGACAACCTCCTACGAGCAGTACTTC	CAISGGTTSYEQYF	TRBV10-3	TRBJ2-7	.	.
TGTGCCACTAGTGGGGTCATCGCCTACGAGCAGTACTTC	CATSGVIAYEQYF	TRBV10-3	TRBJ2-7	.	many
TGTGCCAGCAGGCTGGGGACAGAAATAAGCGAGCAGTACTTC	CASRLGTEISEQYF	TRBV6-1	TRBJ2-7	TRBD1	many
TGTGCCAGCAGCCCGGGACAGGCGGGCACAGATACGCAGTATTTT	CASSPGQAGTDTQYF	TRBV5-5	TRBJ2-3	TRBD1	many
TGCGCCAGCAGCCAAGGGGGACTTAACCACTATGGCTACACCTTC	CASSQGGLNHYGYTF	TRBV4-1	TRBJ1-2	.	many
TGCACCAGCAGCCAAGAAGCTCTAGCGCGGGTAGAGACAGATACGCAGTATTTT	CTSSQEALARVETDTQYF	TRBV1	TRBJ2-3	.	medium-sized
TGTGCCAGCAGGGGCTCCGAGACCCAGTACTTC	CASRGSETQYF	TRBV6-5	TRBJ2-5	.	few
TGTGCCAGCAGCCAAGGGCTGTCCACAGATACGCAGTATTTT	CASSQGLSTDTQYF	TRBV12-3/TRBV12-4	TRBJ2-3	.	many
TGTGCCAGCAGCTATTTCGCTAGCTACAATGAGCAGTTCTTC	CASSYFASYNEQFF	TRBV7-2	TRBJ2-1	.	few
TGCGCCAGCAGCAGGGTGACAGGGCCTTACAATGAGCAGTTCTTC	CASSRVTGPYNEQFF	TRBV5-1	TRBJ2-1	TRBD1	many
TGTGCCAGCTCACCACAGAGGGATTCTTACAATGAGCAGTTCTTC	CASSPQRDSYNEQFF	TRBV18	TRBJ2-1	.	many
TGCGCCAGCAGCCAAGTTACCGGGACAGGGTTCACAGATACGCAGTATTTT	CASSQVTGTGFTDTQYF	TRBV4-3	TRBJ2-3	TRBD1	many
TGTGCCAGTAGTAGCCTGACCTACGAGCAGTACTTC	CASSSLTYEQYF	TRBV19	TRBJ2-7	.	many
TGTGCCAGCAGCCAAGGGGGGTTTGAAGCTTTCTTT	CASSQGGFEAFF	TRBV4-2	TRBJ1-1	.	many
TGCAGTGCTAGCCTACGAAGGAGTCAGGGTGTTGAAGCTTTCTTT	CSASLRRSQGVEAFF	TRBV20-1	TRBJ1-1	.	.
TGTGCCAGCTCCCAGACAGGGATTGGGGAAGAGACCCAGTACTTC	CASSQTGIGEETQYF	TRBV11-2	TRBJ2-5	TRBD1	.
TGCAGTGCTAGAGACGTGTCCTACAATGAGCAGTTCTTC	CSARDVSYNEQFF	TRBV20-1	TRBJ2-1	.	many
TGCGCCAGCAGCCAGAGCCCAGCCTATGGCTACACCTTC	CASSQSPAYGYTF	TRBV5-1	TRBJ1-2	.	medium-sized
TGTGCCAGCGGATTCACCGGAGCTGGTACGCAGTATTTT	CASGFTGAGTQYF	TRBV14	TRBJ2-3	.	many
TGTGCCAGTAGTCCCGCAGGGCCTGTTAGCAATCAGCCCCAGCATTTT	CASSPAGPVSNQPQHF	TRBV19	TRBJ1-5	.	many
TGTGCCAGCAGTGCGGGACTAGCCATTACCGGGGAGCTGTTTTTT	CASSAGLAITGELFF	TRBV27	TRBJ2-2	TRBD2	many
TGTGCCAGTAGCCGAACCGGGAGGGGCGGGCAAGAGACCCAGTACTTC	CASSRTGRGGQETQYF	TRBV19	TRBJ2-5	TRBD2	many
TGTGCCAGCAGTTACTCGACGGACAGAGATTCACCCCTCCACTTT	CASSYSTDRDSPLHF	TRBV6-6	TRBJ1-6	.	many
TGTGCCAGCAGCCGGACAATCCAAGAGACCCAGTACTTC	CASSRTIQETQYF	TRBV5-6	TRBJ2-5	.	many
TGCAGTGCTAGTACCGGGCGAATGGACGCTGAAGCTTTCTTT	CSASTGRMDAEAFF	TRBV20-1	TRBJ1-1	.	many
TGTGCCAGCACAATAACAGCAGAGGGAGAACAGTTCTTC	CASTITAEGEQFF	TRBV7-2	TRBJ2-1	.	many
TGTGCCAGCAGCTTAAATTCGGGGCACTACTCCTACGAGCAGTACTTC	CASSLNSGHYSYEQYF	TRBV7-6	TRBJ2-7	.	.
TGTGCCAGCAGCTTGGCCAGGGACAGGGGCTCCTACAATGAGCAGTTCTTC	CASSLARDRGSYNEQFF	TRBV5-5	TRBJ2-1	TRBD1	.
TGTGCCAGCATTTTTGGACAAACAATGAACACTGAAGCTTTCTTT	CASIFGQTMNTEAFF	TRBV6-1	TRBJ1-1	.	many
TGCAGCGCCCTTAGCGGGGGCACAGATACGCAGTATTTT	CSALSGGTDTQYF	TRBV29-1	TRBJ2-3	TRBD2	few
TGTGCCAGCAGCCAAGATATGGGGACAGCTCACAATGAGCAGTTCTTC	CASSQDMGTAHNEQFF	TRBV3-1	TRBJ2-1	TRBD1	many
TGTGCCAGCAGCCAACAGGGGAACACCGGGGAGCTGTTTTTT	CASSQQGNTGELFF	TRBV14	TRBJ2-2	.	.
TGCGCCAGCAGCTTGGTCCAGGGCAGGACCTACGAGCAGTACTTC	CASSLVQGRTYEQYF	TRBV5-1	TRBJ2-7	.	many
TGTGCCAGCAGCTTCGAGGGCCGGGAGCAGTACTTC	CASSFEGREQYF	TRBV7-6	TRBJ2-7	.	many
TGTGCCAGCAGCCCGACAGGGGGTAGCGGGGGGGCCCTCCGATTCGATGAGCAGTTCTTC	CASSPTGGSGGALRFDEQFF	TRBV13	TRBJ2-1	TRBD2	.
TGTGCCAGCAGCTTAGGGCAGGGGCACTCCTACGAGCAGTACTTC	CASSLGQGHSYEQYF	TRBV7-9	TRBJ2-7	.	few
TGCAGTGCTAGAGATTGGGCCCCGGGCACCTATAATTCACCCCTCCACTTT	CSARDWAPGTYNSPLHF	TRBV20-1	TRBJ1-6	.	many
TGTGCCAGCAGTGTCTGGTCGGACACCGGGGAGCTGTTTTTT	CASSVWSDTGELFF	TRBV6-1	TRBJ2-2	.	many